This T cell receptor beta chain stems from a study of preoperative IRX-2 immunotherapy in early breast cancer. The length of the CDR3 is 13 residues. Germline assignment: CDR1 SGHVS and CDR2 FQNEAQ. The junction had 7 bases not matched to a gene; V was cut back by 5 bases and J by 9 bases. Generated by immunoSEQ multiplex PCR, the TCRdb table keeps only in-frame clones and is missing some. Among more than 50,000 clones, approximately 94% were seen once, and the ten largest hold roughly 1.7%. The treatment is: preoperative locoregional IRX-2 cytokine immunotherapy. This phase Ib study tested locoregional IRX-2 cytokine immunotherapy given before surgery.

The rearrangement joins TRBV7-8 to TRBJ2-3; 8 bases agree with TRBD2. This sample was taken from a patient treated with IRX-2 immunotherapy. The receptor was isolated from a human donor with breast cancer. The CDR3 DNA reads TGTGCCAGCAGCACGCGACTAGCGTTGACGCAGTATTTT. It encodes CASSTRLALTQYF.